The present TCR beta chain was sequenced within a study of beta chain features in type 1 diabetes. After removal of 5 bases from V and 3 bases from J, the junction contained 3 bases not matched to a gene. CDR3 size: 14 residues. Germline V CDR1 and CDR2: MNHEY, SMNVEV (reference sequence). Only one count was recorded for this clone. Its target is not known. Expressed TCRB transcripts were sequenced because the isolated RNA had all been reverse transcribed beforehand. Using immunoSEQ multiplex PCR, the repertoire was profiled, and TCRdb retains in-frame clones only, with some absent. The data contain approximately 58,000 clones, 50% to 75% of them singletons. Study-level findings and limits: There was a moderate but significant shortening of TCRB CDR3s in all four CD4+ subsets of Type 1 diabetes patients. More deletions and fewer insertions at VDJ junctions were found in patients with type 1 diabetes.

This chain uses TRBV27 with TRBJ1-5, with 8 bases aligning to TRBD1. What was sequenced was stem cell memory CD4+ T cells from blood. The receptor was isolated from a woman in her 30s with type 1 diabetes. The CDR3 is CASSQGANNQPQHF. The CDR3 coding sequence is TGTGCCAGCAGTCAGGGGGCCAACAATCAGCCCCAGCATTTT.